Below are 10 T cell receptor beta chains sequenced from a single sample in a study of blood T cell repertoires in COVID-19. Clones were read by immunoSEQ multiplex PCR, and TCRdb kept only the in-frame ones, dropping some. The table has about 130,000 clones, more than 75% seen once. The source material was peripheral blood. These receptors were obtained from a man aged 45-65 years with active COVID-19.

This clone showed up just a few times. The CDR3 region is CASSSDFWDKQSNTGELFF. Here the CDR3 DNA reads TGTGCCAGCAGTTCCGACTTCTGGGACAAACAATCGAACACCGGGGAGCTGTTTTTT. The chain employs TRBV28 and TRBJ2-2; D possibly corresponds to TRBD1 (6 bases). Trimming stripped 4 bases from V and 0 bases from J, with 21 bases between. Germline loops: CDR1 MDHEN, CDR2 SYDVKM. The CDR3 runs to 19 residues.

A word on this clone: Other DNA variants within this sample encode the same CDR3. The V gene is TRBV2, the J gene TRBJ2-1, with D possibly TRBD2 on 6 matching bases. Germline lookup yields CDR1 SNHLY and CDR2 FYNNEI. Trimming stripped 4 bases from V and 5 bases from J, with 15 bases between. This CDR3 is 15 amino acids long. CDR3 sequence: CASSGNRDFNNEQFF. The CDR3 DNA is TGTGCCAGCAGTGGAAACCGGGACTTCAACAATGAGCAGTTCTTC.

The rearrangement links TRBV7-2 to TRBJ1-6, with TRBD1 identical over 7 bases. With V trimmed by 0 bases and J by 9 bases, 11 bases remained unmatched. The CDR3 contains 17 residues. Germline V lookup: CDR1 SGHTA, CDR2 FQGNSA. In nucleotides, the CDR3 is TGTGCCAGCAGCTTAGCGGGGGCAGGGGGAAGGGGTTCACCCCTCCACTTT. Residues: CASSLAGAGGRGSPLHF.

The chain carries TRBV6-5 and TRBJ2-7; TRBD1 is a possible D gene (6 bases). Trimming stripped 6 bases from V and 2 bases from J, with 11 bases between. The CDR3 totals 13 residues. Germline V gene data show CDR1 as MNHEY and CDR2 as SVGAGI. CDR3 bases: TGTGCCAGCAGCCGGACAGTTACCTACGAGCAGTACTTC. The encoded protein is CASSRTVTYEQYF.

The table lists this clone with a count of one. This chain links TRBV19 with TRBJ2-7; D is possibly TRBD2 (5 bases). Looked up from germline, CDR1 is LNHDA and CDR2 is SQIVND (reference sequence). V gave up 5 bases and J gave up 3 bases, with 11 bases separating them. This CDR3 has 13 amino acids. The CDR3 DNA reads TGTGCCAGTAGTGTCCCCGGAGGCTACGAGCAGTACTTC. This codes for CASSVPGGYEQYF. Drawing the rest from reference TRBV19 and TRBJ2-7, the complete variable domain is DGGITQSPKYLFRKEGQNVTLSCEQNLNHDAMYWYRQDPGQGLRLIYYSQIVNDFQKGDIAEGYSVSREKKESFPLTVTSAQKNPTAFYLCASSVPGGYEQYFGPGTRLTVT.

The V call is TRBV6-6, the J call TRBJ2-3, with D maybe TRBD2 (7 bases). The V end lost 6 bases, the J end lost 4 bases, and 14 bases lay between the germline ends. Germline-derived CDR1 and CDR2 are MNHNY and SVGAGI (reference sequence). CDR3 length: 14 residues. The CDR3 region has the DNA TGTGCCAGCAGAGGGGGGGGTAGGGCAGATACGCAGTATTTT. This gives the protein CASRGGGRADTQYF.

The gene calls are TRBV27 and TRBJ2-5; D call uncertain. Trimming stripped 8 bases from V and 1 base from J, with 17 bases between. This CDR3 is built from 15 residues. Germline V lookup: CDR1 MNHEY, CDR2 SMNVEV (reference sequence). As DNA, the CDR3 is TGTGCCAGCTGCCCCTCGATGGCAGGCCAAGAGACCCAGTACTTC. This codes for CASCPSMAGQETQYF.

The gene calls are TRBV7-2 and TRBJ1-6, with 7 positions matching TRBD1. The CDR3 length is 14 residues. V trimming: 8 bases; J trimming: 6 bases; junction bases outside the gene matches: 7. Germline-derived CDR1 and CDR2 are SGHTA and FQGNSA. The CDR3 DNA reads as TGTGCCAGCGGGGGACAGAGAATTAATTCACCCCTCCACTTT. Residues: CASGGQRINSPLHF.

CDR3 coding DNA: TGTGCCAGCAGCGCCGACTCACGTGTTGGCAATGAGCAGTTCTTC. Amino acid sequence: CASSADSRVGNEQFF. This chain joins TRBV6-4 and TRBJ2-1; D gene uncertain. With 6 bases removed from V and 6 bases from J, the gap between germline ends came to 18 bases. The CDR3 is 15 residues long. Per germline, CDR1 MRHNA and CDR2 SNTAGT.

The chain couples TRBV4-2 to TRBJ2-5; 12 positions match TRBD1. The CDR3 is 17 amino acids. The J segment lost 5 bases and the V segment lost 0 bases, leaving 7 bases of the junction unmatched. In germline, CDR1 is LGHNA, CDR2 YNFKEQ. The CDR3 region is CASSQDRGTGGWETQYF. The CDR3 DNA follows: TGTGCCAGCAGCCAAGATCGGGGGACAGGGGGCTGGGAGACCCAGTACTTC.